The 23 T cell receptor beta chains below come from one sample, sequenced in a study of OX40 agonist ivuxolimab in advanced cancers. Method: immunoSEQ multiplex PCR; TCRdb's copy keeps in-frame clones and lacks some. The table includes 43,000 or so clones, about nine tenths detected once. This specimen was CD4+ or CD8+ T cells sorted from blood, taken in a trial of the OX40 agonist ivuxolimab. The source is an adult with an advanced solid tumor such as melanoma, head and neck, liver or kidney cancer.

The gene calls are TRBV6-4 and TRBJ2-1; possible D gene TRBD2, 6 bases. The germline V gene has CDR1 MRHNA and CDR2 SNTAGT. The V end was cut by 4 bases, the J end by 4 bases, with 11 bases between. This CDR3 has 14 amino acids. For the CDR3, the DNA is TGTGCCAGCAGTGCCGCGGGATTATACAATGAGCAGTTCTTC. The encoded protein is CASSAAGLYNEQFF.

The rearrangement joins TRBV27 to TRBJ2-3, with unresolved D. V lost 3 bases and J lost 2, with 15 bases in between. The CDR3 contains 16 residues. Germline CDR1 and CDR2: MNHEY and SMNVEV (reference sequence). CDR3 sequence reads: CASSLEGERPTDTQYF. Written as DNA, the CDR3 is TGTGCCAGCAGTTTGGAAGGAGAACGTCCCACAGATACGCAGTATTTT.

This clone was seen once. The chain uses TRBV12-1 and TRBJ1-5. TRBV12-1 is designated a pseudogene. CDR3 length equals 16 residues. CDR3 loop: CASSFGAPGYNQPQHF. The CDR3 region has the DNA TGTGCCAGCAGCTTTGGGGCACCGGGGTACAATCAGCCCCAGCATTTT.

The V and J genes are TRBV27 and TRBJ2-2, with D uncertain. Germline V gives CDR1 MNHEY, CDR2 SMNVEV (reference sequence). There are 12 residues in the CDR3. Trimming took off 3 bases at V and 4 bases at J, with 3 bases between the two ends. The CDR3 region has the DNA TGTGCCAGCAGTTTTAGCACCGGGGAGCTGTTTTTT. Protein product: CASSFSTGELFF.

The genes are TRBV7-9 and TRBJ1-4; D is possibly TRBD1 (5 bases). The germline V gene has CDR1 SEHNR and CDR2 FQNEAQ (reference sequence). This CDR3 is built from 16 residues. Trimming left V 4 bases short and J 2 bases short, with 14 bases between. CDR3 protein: CASSSWSQGTNEKLFF. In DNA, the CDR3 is TGTGCCAGCAGCTCCTGGTCCCAGGGCACTAATGAAAAACTGTTTTTT.

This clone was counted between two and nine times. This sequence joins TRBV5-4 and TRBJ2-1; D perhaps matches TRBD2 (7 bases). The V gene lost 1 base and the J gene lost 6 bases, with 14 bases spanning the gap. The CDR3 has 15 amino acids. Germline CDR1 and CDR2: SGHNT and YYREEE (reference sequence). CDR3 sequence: CASSLLQGRANEQFF. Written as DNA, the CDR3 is TGTGCCAGCAGCTTGTTGCAGGGGAGGGCCAATGAGCAGTTCTTC.

CDR3 sequence reads: CASSLDSGSGGELFF. The CDR3 DNA sequence: TGTGCCAGCAGCTTGGACAGCGGGAGTGGCGGGGAGCTGTTTTTT. The gene calls are TRBV5-4 and TRBJ2-2; the match to TRBD2 covers 8 bases. CDR1 is SGHNT and CDR2 is YYREEE in the germline V gene (reference sequence). CDR3 length: 15 residues. Trimming cost V 0 bases and J 7 bases; bases outside gene matches: 5.

The CDR3 nucleotides read TGTGCCAGCAGCTTCCAAAGCGGGAGGACTTCGTACCAAGAGACCCAGTACTTC. Its translation: CASSFQSGRTSYQETQYF. This rearrangement joins TRBV7-2 to TRBJ2-5; 9 positions match TRBD2. CDR1 is SGHTA, CDR2 FQGNSA, per germline. V trimming: 3 bases; J trimming: 0 bases; junction bases outside the gene matches: 11. This CDR3 comprises 18 residues.

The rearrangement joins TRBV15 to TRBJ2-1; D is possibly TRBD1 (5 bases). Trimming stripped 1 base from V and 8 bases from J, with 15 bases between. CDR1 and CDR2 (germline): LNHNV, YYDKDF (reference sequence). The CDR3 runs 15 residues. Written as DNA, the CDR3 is TGTGCCACCAGCAGAGGAGGTGGGGCGTCTCATGAGCAGTTCTTC. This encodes CATSRGGGASHEQFF.

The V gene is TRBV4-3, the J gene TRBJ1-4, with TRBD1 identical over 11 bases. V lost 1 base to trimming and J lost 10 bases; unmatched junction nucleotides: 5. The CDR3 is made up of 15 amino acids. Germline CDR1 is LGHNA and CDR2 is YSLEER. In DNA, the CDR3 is TGCGCCAGCAGCCAAGGGACAGGGGGCGGACTAAAACTGTTTTTT. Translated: CASSQGTGGGLKLFF.

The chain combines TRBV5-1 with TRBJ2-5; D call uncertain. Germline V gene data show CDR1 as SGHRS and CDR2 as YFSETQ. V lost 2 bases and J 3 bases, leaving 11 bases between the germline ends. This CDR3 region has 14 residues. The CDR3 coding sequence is TGCGCCAGCAGCTTCGGCGTATCCGAAGAGACCCAGTACTTC. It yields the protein CASSFGVSEETQYF.

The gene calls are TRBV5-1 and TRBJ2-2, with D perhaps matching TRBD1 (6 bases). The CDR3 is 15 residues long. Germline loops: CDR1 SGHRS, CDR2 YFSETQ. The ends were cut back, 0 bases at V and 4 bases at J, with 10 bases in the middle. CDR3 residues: CASSLGTRGTGELFF. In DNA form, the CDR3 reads TGCGCCAGCAGCTTGGGTACCAGGGGCACCGGGGAGCTGTTTTTT.

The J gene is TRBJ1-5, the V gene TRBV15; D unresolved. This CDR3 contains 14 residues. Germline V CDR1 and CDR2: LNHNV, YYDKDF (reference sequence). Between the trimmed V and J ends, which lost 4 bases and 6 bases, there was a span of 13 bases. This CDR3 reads CATSKVGVPQPQHF. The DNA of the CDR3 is TGTGCCACCAGCAAAGTTGGGGTTCCTCAGCCCCAGCATTTT.

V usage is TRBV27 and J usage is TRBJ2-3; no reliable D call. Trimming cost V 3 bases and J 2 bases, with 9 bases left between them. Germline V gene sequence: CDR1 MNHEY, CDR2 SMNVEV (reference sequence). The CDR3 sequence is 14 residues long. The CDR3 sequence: CASSFTETTDTQYF. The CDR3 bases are TGTGCCAGCAGTTTTACAGAAACCACAGATACGCAGTATTTT.

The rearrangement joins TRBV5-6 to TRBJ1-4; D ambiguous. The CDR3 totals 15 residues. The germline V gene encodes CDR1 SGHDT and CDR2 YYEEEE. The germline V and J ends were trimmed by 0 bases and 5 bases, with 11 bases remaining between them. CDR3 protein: CASSLGRTGNEKLFF. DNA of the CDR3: TGTGCCAGCAGCTTGGGGCGGACGGGAAATGAAAAACTGTTTTTT.

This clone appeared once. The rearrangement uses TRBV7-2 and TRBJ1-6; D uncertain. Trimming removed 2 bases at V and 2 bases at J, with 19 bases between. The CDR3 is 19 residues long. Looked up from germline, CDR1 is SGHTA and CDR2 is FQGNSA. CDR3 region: CASSLNGPRVGTYNSPLHF. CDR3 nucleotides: TGTGCCAGCAGCTTAAACGGGCCGCGGGTTGGGACCTATAATTCACCCCTCCACTTT.

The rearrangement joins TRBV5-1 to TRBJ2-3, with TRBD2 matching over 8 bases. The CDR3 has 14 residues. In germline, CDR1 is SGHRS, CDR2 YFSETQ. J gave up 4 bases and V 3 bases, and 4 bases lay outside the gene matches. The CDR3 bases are TGCGCCAGCAGCTCATCGCGGGAGGCAGATACGCAGTATTTT. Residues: CASSSSREADTQYF.

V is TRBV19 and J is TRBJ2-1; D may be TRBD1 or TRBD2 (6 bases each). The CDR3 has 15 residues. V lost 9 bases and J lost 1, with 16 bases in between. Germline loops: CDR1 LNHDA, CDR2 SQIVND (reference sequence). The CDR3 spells CASSWGARSYNEQFF. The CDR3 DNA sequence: TGTGCCAGCTCTTGGGGGGCAAGGTCCTACAATGAGCAGTTCTTC.

In DNA, the CDR3 is TGTGCCAGCAGCACAGAAAGGACCGGGGAGCTGTTTTTT. Protein product: CASSTERTGELFF. The V and J genes are TRBV6-1 and TRBJ2-2; D unresolved. The V end was cut by 6 bases, the J end by 5 bases, with 10 bases between. CDR1 is MNHNS, CDR2 SASEGT, per germline. This CDR3 has 13 amino acids.

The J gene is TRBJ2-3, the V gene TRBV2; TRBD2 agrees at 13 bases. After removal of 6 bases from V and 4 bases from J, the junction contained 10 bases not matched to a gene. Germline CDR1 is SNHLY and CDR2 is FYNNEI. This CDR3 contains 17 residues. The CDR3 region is CASSLGLAGVASDTQYF. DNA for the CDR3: TGTGCCAGCAGCCTTGGACTAGCGGGAGTCGCTTCAGATACGCAGTATTTT.

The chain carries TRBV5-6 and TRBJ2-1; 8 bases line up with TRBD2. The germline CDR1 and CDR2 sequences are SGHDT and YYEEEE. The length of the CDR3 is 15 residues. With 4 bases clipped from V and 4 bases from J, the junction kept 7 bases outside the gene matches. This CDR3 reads CASSPGLAGYNEQFF. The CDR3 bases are TGTGCCAGCAGCCCGGGGTTAGCGGGATACAATGAGCAGTTCTTC.

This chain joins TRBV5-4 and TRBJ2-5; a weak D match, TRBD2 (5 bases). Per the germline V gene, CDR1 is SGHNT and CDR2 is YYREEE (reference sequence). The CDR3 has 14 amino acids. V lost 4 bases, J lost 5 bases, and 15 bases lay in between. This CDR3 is CASSREWVGETQYF. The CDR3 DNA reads TGTGCCAGCAGCAGGGAGTGGGTGGGGGAGACCCAGTACTTC. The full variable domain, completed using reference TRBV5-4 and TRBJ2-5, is ETGVTQSPTHLIKTRGQQVTLRCSSQSGHNTVSWYQQALGQGPQFIFQYYREEENGRGNFPPRFSGLQFPNYSSELNVNALELDDSALYLCASSREWVGETQYFGPGTRLLVL.

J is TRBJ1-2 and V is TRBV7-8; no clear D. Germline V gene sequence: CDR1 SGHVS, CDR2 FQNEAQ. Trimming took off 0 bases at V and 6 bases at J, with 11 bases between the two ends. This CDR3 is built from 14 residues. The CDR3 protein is CASSLALTPDGYTF. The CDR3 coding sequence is TGTGCCAGCAGCTTAGCGCTGACACCCGATGGCTACACCTTC.